The rows below give T cell receptor beta chains drawn from one sample of a study of blood T cell repertoires in COVID-19. Data came from immunoSEQ multiplex PCR; TCRdb stores just in-frame clones and leaves some out. The sample contains 300,000 to 500,000 clones, approximately 86% of which appear only once. Sequencing was carried out using PBMCs or T cells enriched from blood (not recorded which). The receptors originated from a woman aged 40 to 50 with acute COVID-19. CDR3s leave out the opening cysteine and the closing phenylalanine or tryptophan.

J gene,V gene,CDR3 protein
TRBJ2-1,TRBV5-1,ASRRTSGDYNEQF
TRBJ2-2,TRBV6-5,ASSYKAGSQVELF
TRBJ1-6,TRBV9,ASSDDSFSYNSPLH
TRBJ2-1,TRBV7-9,ASSLFLAVNNEQF
TRBJ1-1,TRBV19,ASSISGIDTEAF
TRBJ2-3,TRBV6-5,ASSYQGQGAHTQY
TRBJ1-1,TRBV7-9,ASSTSWGGVAEAF
TRBJ2-1,TRBV5-1,ASSFSTGRNEQF
TRBJ2-3,TRBV15,ATSRDQGASTDTQY
TRBJ2-5,TRBV5-1,ASTIQGAITQETQY
TRBJ1-2,TRBV24-1,ATSDRTEYGYT
TRBJ2-4,TRBV12-3/TRBV12-4,ASSEGREAIQY
TRBJ2-5,TRBV6-5,ASRDRPQETQY
TRBJ2-3,TRBV6-1,ASSEISGTSDTQY
TRBJ2-1,TRBV5-5,ASSLSVSVAADNEQF
TRBJ1-4,TRBV13,ASSLGDSGEKLF
TRBJ1-2,TRBV5-1,ASSFLSGQGGYT
TRBJ1-2,TRBV6-5,ASSYQPPREGYGYT
TRBJ2-1,TRBV6-5,ASSPRGTDEQF
TRBJ2-2,TRBV29-1,SVLRIAGTGELF
TRBJ2-3,TRBV27,ASGTALTDTQY
TRBJ2-1,TRBV9,ASSSRDRANEQF
TRBJ2-7,TRBV2,ASTLASEQY
TRBJ2-1,TRBV6-2/TRBV6-3,ASSYRLTNEQF
TRBJ2-7,TRBV9,ASSGGTGYEQY
TRBJ2-2,TRBV5-1,ASSSRQGRTGELF
TRBJ2-2,TRBV10-2,ASSGQSTGELF
TRBJ2-1,TRBV2,ASYRPGQGRNEQF
TRBJ1-2,TRBV5-6,ASSLGVRQYGYT
TRBJ2-1,TRBV30,AWLQASSYNEQF